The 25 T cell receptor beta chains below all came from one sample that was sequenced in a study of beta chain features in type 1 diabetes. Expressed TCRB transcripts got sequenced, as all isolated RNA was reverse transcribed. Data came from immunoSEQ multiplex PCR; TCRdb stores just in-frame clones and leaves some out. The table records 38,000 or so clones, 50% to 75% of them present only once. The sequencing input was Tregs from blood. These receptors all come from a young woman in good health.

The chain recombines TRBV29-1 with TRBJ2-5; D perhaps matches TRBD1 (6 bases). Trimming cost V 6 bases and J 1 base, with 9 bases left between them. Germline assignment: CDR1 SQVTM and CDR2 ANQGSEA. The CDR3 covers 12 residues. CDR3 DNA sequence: TGCAGCGTGACACAGGGCCAAGAGACCCAGTACTTC. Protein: CSVTQGQETQYF.

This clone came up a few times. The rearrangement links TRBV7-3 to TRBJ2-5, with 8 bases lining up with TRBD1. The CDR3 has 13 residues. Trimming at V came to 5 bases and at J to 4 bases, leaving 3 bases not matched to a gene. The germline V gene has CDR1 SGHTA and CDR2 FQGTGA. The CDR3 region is CASSQGQGETQYF. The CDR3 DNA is TGTGCCAGCAGCCAAGGACAGGGAGAGACCCAGTACTTC.

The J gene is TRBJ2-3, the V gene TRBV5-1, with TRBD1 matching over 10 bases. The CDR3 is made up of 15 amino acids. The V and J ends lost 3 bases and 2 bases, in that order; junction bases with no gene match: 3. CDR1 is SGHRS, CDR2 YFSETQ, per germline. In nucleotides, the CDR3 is TGCGCCAGCAGCTCGGGACAGGGGTCCACAGATACGCAGTATTTT. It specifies CASSSGQGSTDTQYF.

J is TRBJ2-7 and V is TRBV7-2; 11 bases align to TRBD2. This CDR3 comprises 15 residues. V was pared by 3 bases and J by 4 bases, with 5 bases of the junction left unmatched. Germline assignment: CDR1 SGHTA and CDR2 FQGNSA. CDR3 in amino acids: CASSFRLAGPYEQYF. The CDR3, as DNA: TGTGCCAGCAGCTTTCGACTAGCGGGACCGTACGAGCAGTACTTC.

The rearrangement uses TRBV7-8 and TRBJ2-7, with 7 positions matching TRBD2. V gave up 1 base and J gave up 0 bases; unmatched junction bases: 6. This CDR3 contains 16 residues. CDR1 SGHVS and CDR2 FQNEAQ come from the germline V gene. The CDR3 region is CASSLVPSGSSYEQYF. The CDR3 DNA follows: TGTGCCAGCAGCTTAGTGCCTAGCGGAAGCTCCTACGAGCAGTACTTC.

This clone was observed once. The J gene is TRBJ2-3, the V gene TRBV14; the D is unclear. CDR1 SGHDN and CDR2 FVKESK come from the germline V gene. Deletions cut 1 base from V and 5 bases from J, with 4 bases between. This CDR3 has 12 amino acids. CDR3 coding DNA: TGTGCCAGCAGCCAAGTACAAGATACGCAGTATTTT. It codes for CASSQVQDTQYF.

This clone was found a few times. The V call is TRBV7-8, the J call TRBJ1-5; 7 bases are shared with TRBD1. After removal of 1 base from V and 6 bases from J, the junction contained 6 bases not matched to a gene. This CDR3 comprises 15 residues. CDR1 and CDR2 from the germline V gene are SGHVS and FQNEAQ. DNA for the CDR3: TGTGCCAGCAGCTTAGGACAGGGTAGGAGTCAGCCCCAGCATTTT. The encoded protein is CASSLGQGRSQPQHF.

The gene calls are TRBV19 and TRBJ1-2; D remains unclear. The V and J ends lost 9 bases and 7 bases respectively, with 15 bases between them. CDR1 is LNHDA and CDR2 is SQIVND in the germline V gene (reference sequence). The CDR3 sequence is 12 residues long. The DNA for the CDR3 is TGTGCCAGCACTGACATCTTCTTTGGCTACACCTTC. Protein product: CASTDIFFGYTF.

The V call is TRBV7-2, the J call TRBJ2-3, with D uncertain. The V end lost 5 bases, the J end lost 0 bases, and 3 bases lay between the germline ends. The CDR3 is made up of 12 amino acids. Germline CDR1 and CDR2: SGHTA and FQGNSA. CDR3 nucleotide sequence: TGTGCCAGCAGCCGTAGCACAGATACGCAGTATTTT. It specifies CASSRSTDTQYF.

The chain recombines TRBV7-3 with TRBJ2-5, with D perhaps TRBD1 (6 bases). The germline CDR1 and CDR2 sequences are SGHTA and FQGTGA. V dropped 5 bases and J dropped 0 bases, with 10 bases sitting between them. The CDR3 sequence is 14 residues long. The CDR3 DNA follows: TGTGCCAGCAGCCTCGGACAGCACCAAGAGACCCAGTACTTC. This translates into CASSLGQHQETQYF.

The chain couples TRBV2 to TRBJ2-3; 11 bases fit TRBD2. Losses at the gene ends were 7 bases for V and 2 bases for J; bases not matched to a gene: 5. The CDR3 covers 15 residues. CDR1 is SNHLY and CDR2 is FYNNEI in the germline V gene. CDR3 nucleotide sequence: TGTGCCAGCACCCCGACTAGCGGGGACACAGATACGCAGTATTTT. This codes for CASTPTSGDTDTQYF. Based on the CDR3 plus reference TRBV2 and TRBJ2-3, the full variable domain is EPEVTQTPSHQVTQMGQEVILRCVPISNHLYFYWYRQILGQKVEFLVSFYNNEISEKSEIFDDQFSVERPDGSNFTLKIRSTKLEDSAMYFCASTPTSGDTDTQYFGPGTRLTVL.

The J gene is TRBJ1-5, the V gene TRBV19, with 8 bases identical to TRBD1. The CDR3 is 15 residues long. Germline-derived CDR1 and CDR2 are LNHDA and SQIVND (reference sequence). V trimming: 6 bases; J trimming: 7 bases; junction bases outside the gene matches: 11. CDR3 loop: CASSGDRWRRQPQHF. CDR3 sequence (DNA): TGTGCCAGTAGCGGGGACAGGTGGCGTCGGCAGCCCCAGCATTTT.

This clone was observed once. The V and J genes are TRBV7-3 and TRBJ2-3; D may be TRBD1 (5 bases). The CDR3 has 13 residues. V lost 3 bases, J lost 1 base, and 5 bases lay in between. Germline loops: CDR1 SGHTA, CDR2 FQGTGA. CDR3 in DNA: TGTGCCAGCAGCTTGACAGGCACAGATACGCAGTATTTT. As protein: CASSLTGTDTQYF.

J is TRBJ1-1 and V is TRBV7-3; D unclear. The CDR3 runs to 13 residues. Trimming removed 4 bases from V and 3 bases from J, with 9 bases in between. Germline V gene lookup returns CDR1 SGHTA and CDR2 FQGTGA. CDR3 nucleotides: TGTGCCAGCAGCTACCGGGAACACACTGAAGCTTTCTTT. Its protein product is CASSYREHTEAFF.

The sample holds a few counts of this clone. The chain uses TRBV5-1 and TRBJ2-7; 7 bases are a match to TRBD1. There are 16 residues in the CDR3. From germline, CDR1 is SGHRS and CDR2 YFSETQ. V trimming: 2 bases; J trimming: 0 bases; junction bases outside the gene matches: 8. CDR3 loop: CASSFRRGTVSYEQYF. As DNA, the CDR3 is TGCGCCAGCAGCTTTAGGCGAGGGACAGTCTCCTACGAGCAGTACTTC.

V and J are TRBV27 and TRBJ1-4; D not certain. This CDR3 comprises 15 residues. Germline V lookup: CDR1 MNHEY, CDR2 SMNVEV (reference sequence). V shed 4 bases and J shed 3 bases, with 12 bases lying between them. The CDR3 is CASSSTHGANEKLFF. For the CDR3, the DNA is TGTGCCAGCAGTTCTACTCACGGGGCTAATGAAAAACTGTTTTTT.

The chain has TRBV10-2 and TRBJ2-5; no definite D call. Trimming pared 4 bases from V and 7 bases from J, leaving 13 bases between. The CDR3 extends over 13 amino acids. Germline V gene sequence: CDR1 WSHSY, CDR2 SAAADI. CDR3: CASSAKVYGTQYF. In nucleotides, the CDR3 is TGCGCCAGCAGTGCTAAAGTTTACGGGACCCAGTACTTC.

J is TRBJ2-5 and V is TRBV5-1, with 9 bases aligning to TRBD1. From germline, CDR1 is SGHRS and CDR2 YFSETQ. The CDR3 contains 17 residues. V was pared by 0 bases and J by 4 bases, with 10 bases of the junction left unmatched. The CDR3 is CASSLGVDRGSSETQYF. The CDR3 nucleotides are TGCGCCAGCAGCTTGGGGGTGGACAGGGGCTCTTCAGAGACCCAGTACTTC.

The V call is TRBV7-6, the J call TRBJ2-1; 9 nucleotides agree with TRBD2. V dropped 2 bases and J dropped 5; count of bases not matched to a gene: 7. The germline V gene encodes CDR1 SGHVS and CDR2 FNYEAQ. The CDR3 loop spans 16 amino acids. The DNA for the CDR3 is TGTGCCAGCAGCTTATCCACTAGCGGGCCTGACAATGAGCAGTTCTTC. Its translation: CASSLSTSGPDNEQFF.

CDR3 in DNA: TGCGCCAGCAGCCAAGGGACTAGCGGGAAGGAGTTCTTC. This translates into CASSQGTSGKEFF. The chain carries TRBV4-3 and TRBJ2-1; 12 bases fit TRBD2. Germline trimming cut 1 base from V and 14 bases from J; bases unmatched to any gene: 3. Germline assignment: CDR1 LGHNA and CDR2 YSLEER. This CDR3 spans 13 amino acids.

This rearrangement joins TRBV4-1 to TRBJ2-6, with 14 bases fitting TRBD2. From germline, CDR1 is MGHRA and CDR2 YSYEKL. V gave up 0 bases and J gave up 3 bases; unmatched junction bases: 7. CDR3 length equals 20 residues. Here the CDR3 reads CASSQERGLAGGFGANVLTF. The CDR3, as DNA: TGCGCCAGCAGCCAAGAGCGCGGACTAGCGGGAGGTTTTGGGGCCAACGTCCTGACTTTC.

This CDR3 reads CASSKEGQGANEQFF. The CDR3 nucleotides read TGCGCCAGCAGCAAGGAGGGACAGGGGGCGAATGAGCAGTTCTTC. The chain has TRBV5-1 and TRBJ2-1; 12 bases fit TRBD1. The CDR3 extends over 15 amino acids. Trimming removed 4 bases from V and 7 bases from J; junction bases left unmatched: 6. Germline values: CDR1 SGHRS, CDR2 YFSETQ.

Written as DNA, the CDR3 is TGTGCCAGTAGTGGAGCGGGAGGGCCTGTCAATGAGCAGTTCTTC. Its translation: CASSGAGGPVNEQFF. V is TRBV19 and J is TRBJ2-1; 10 nucleotides align to TRBD2. Germline lookup yields CDR1 LNHDA and CDR2 SQIVND (reference sequence). CDR3 length: 15 amino acids. V trimming: 5 bases; J trimming: 6 bases; junction bases outside the gene matches: 7.

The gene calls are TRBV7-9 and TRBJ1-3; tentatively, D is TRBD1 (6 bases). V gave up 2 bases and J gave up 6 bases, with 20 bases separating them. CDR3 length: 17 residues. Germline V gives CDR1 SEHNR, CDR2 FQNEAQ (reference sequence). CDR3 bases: TGTGCCAGCAGCTTAATTATGGTGGGGGCGACTGTAAACACCATATATTTT. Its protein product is CASSLIMVGATVNTIYF.

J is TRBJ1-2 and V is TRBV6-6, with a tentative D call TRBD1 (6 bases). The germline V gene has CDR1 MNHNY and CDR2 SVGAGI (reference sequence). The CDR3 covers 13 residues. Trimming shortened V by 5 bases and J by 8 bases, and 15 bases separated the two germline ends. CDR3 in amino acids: CASSTKTGNGYTF. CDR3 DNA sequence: TGTGCCAGCAGTACTAAAACAGGGAACGGCTACACCTTC.